The rows below give T cell receptor beta chains drawn from one sample of a study of T cell responses to AZD1222 COVID-19 vaccine. Method: immunoSEQ multiplex PCR; TCRdb's copy keeps in-frame clones and lacks some. Altogether about 76,000 clones are present, 60% to 85% being singletons, with the ten largest covering 27%. The material sequenced was peripheral blood, taken 28 days after the second dose of the MenACWY control vaccine. These receptors originate from an adult who received the MenACWY meningococcal vaccine as a control. Each CDR3 is given with its conserved first and last residue. A D gene is named only where the DNA matches it firmly. A clone size is listed for some rows: how often the clone was seen (once, few, many), or a class if it is expanded.

j_call,d_call,clone_size,v_call,cdr3_nt,cdr3_aa
TRBJ2-1,.,.,TRBV18,TGTGCCAGCTCACCACCTTACAGGAATGAGCAGTTCTTC,CASSPPYRNEQFF
TRBJ1-1,TRBD1,once,TRBV20-1,TGCAGTGCTAGTACTGGACAGGGGAGAAGGACTGAAGCTTTCTTT,CSASTGQGRRTEAFF
TRBJ1-3,.,few,TRBV9,TGTGCCAGCAGCGAGGGGGTCCATCTCTCTGGAAACACCATATATTTT,CASSEGVHLSGNTIYF
TRBJ2-7,.,.,TRBV19,TGTGCCAGTAGCCTTCAAAAGGGGAACTACGAGCAGTACTTC,CASSLQKGNYEQYF
TRBJ1-1,.,.,TRBV2,TGTGCCAGCAGTACGGGACGGGGCACTGAAGCTTTCTTT,CASSTGRGTEAFF
TRBJ1-2,.,.,TRBV6-5,TGTGCCAGCAGCTCCCTAATCTCAGGGCCTAATGGCTACACCTTC,CASSSLISGPNGYTF
TRBJ2-3,TRBD1,.,TRBV7-9,TGTGCCAGCAGTCCGACAGGGGGCAGTTCGGATACGCAGTATTTT,CASSPTGGSSDTQYF
TRBJ2-3,.,.,TRBV19,TGTGCCAGTAGCCCATCCGGGCTGGAAACAGATACGCAGTATTTT,CASSPSGLETDTQYF
TRBJ1-3,.,.,TRBV30,TGTGCCTGGAACGGGGGCGGTCTCTCTGGAAACACCATATATTTT,CAWNGGGLSGNTIYF
TRBJ2-3,TRBD2,.,TRBV3-1/TRBV3-2,TGTGCCAGCAGTCCGGGGGGGGCGACAGATACGCAGTATTTT,CASSPGGATDTQYF
TRBJ1-2,.,few,TRBV28,TGTGCCAGCAGTTCCTTAGGACTTACCTTCTATGGCTACACCTTC,CASSSLGLTFYGYTF
TRBJ1-2,TRBD1,.,TRBV10-3,TGTGCCATCAGTGAGTCCAGGGGGCACTATGGCTACACCTTC,CAISESRGHYGYTF
TRBJ1-5,.,.,TRBV6-5,TGTGCCAGCAGTTACTCAGGGCCTGGACAGCCCCAGCATTTT,CASSYSGPGQPQHF
TRBJ1-6,.,.,TRBV5-4,TGTGCCAGCAGCATTGACAGGCCCCCTTCACCCCTCCACTTT,CASSIDRPPSPLHF
TRBJ2-1,.,.,TRBV5-4,TGTGCCAGCAGCTTGGCTGGGACTGTAGCCCCGAATGAGCAGTTCTTC,CASSLAGTVAPNEQFF
TRBJ1-1,.,.,TRBV29-1,TGCAGCGTTGTCGGGGGGTCCCCTCGGAACACTGAAGCTTTCTTT,CSVVGGSPRNTEAFF
TRBJ1-1,.,.,TRBV19,TGTGCCAGTAGACCCAGGGAGGGAAGATTCACTGAAGCTTTCTTT,CASRPREGRFTEAFF
TRBJ1-3,.,.,TRBV7-8,TGTGCCAGCAGCTTAGGAGGGACGAACACCATATATTTT,CASSLGGTNTIYF
TRBJ1-2,.,.,TRBV7-9,TGTGCCAGCAGCCCATCCGGACAAATTATGGGTGGCTACACCTTC,CASSPSGQIMGGYTF
TRBJ1-1,.,once,TRBV19,TGTGCCAGTAGTCCCCACCGGGGGAACACTGAAGCTTTCTTT,CASSPHRGNTEAFF
TRBJ1-5,.,.,TRBV28,TGTGCCAGCAGTTTATTAGGGCGCAATCAGCCCCAGCATTTT,CASSLLGRNQPQHF
TRBJ2-5,.,.,TRBV11-2,TGTGCCAGCAGCCGTACAGGGATTGGGGAGACCCAGTACTTC,CASSRTGIGETQYF
TRBJ1-1,.,.,TRBV13,TGTGCCAGCAGCCGTCGTCGCGGGATTATGAACACTGAAGCTTTCTTT,CASSRRRGIMNTEAFF
TRBJ1-6,.,.,TRBV30,TGTGCCTGGAGAGGGACCCCTAATTCACCCCTCCACTTT,CAWRGTPNSPLHF
TRBJ1-5,TRBD1,.,TRBV19,TGTGCCAGTAGTCCTCAGGGGGATCAGCCCCAGCATTTT,CASSPQGDQPQHF
TRBJ2-2,.,.,TRBV30,TGTGCCTGGAGTCGGCTAGCGAACACCGGGGAGCTGTTTTTT,CAWSRLANTGELFF
TRBJ2-3,TRBD2,once,TRBV2,TGTGCCAGCAGTTCTGGAACTAGCGGGGGGGCTCATACGCAGTATTTT,CASSSGTSGGAHTQYF
TRBJ2-1,TRBD1,once,TRBV30,TGTGCCTGGAGTGGACACATCTCCGTCCCCGGGACAGGGATCGAAGGCAATGAGCAGTTCTTC,CAWSGHISVPGTGIEGNEQFF
TRBJ2-7,.,few,TRBV4-1,TGCGCCAGCAGCCAAGATTCCCAGACCTACGAGCAGTACTTC,CASSQDSQTYEQYF
TRBJ1-1,.,.,TRBV15,TGTGCCACCAGCAGACGCGGGGGCACTGAAGCTTTCTTT,CATSRRGGTEAFF
TRBJ2-7,.,.,TRBV27,TGTGCCAGCAGTTTATCGCCAACCTACGAGCAGTACTTC,CASSLSPTYEQYF
TRBJ2-2,.,.,TRBV30,TGTGCCTGGAGTGTAGGCCCAGCGAACACCGGGGAGCTGTTTTTT,CAWSVGPANTGELFF
TRBJ2-1,.,few,TRBV11-2,TGTGCCAGCAGCACACCCCGAGGGGGCAATGAGCAGTTCTTC,CASSTPRGGNEQFF
TRBJ1-2,.,.,TRBV5-6,TGTGCCAGCAGCTTCGCGGGGGAAGAGAGAGGCTACACCTTC,CASSFAGEERGYTF
TRBJ2-5,.,.,TRBV6-5,TGTGCCAGCAGTTGGGGACCCGAAGAGACCCAGTACTTC,CASSWGPEETQYF